The 22 T cell receptor beta chains presented below share a single source sample, sequenced in a study of T cell responses to AZD1222 COVID-19 vaccine (dated by TCRdb to about 2021). The library was made by the immunoSEQ multiplex PCR assay. Here the immuneACCESS table is served through TCRdb, limited to in-frame sequences with V and J called. Missing clones are a known gap in these copies; in checked studies unresolved V genes cover under half, and the rest lacks a known reason. This sample has some 180,000 clones in its table, and roughly nine tenths of those were observed once. The top ten clones comprise approximately 1.7% of the sample. What this sample's time point label stands for: about 28 days (+/-7) after the second vaccine dose. The specimen was peripheral blood, collected 28 days after the second AZD1222 dose. All receptors derive from an adult who received the AZD1222 COVID-19 vaccine.

The chain recombines TRBV5-1 with TRBJ2-5; TRBD1 matches at 9 bases. The CDR3 is made up of 14 amino acids. With V trimmed by 2 bases and J by 5 bases, 4 bases remained unmatched. CDR1 and CDR2 (germline): SGHRS, YFSETQ. DNA of the CDR3: TGCGCCAGCAGCTTTACAGGGGGCCGGGAGACCCAGTACTTC. Encoded protein: CASSFTGGRETQYF.

The gene calls are TRBV6-5 and TRBJ2-3; weak D call: TRBD2 (6 bases). Per germline, CDR1 MNHEY and CDR2 SVGAGI. V dropped 7 bases and J dropped 3 bases, with 14 bases sitting between them. The CDR3 is 14 amino acids. The CDR3 DNA reads as TGTGCCAGCACCGTGGGGGGTGAAACAGATACGCAGTATTTT. This sequence encodes CASTVGGETDTQYF.

The chain joins TRBV11-2 to TRBJ1-2, with D perhaps matching TRBD1 (6 bases). CDR1 and CDR2 from the germline V gene are SGHAT and FQNNGV. The CDR3 has 14 amino acids. V was trimmed by 3 bases and J by 4 bases, leaving 12 bases between them. The DNA for the CDR3 is TGTGCCAGCAGCTTGTCGGGAGGGGGCTATGGCTACACCTTC. Amino acid sequence: CASSLSGGGYGYTF.

CDR3 nucleotides: TGCGCCAGCAGCCAAGGAGCAGGGGCGGGATCACCCCTCCACTTT. It codes for CASSQGAGAGSPLHF. The chain joins TRBV4-3 to TRBJ1-6; a weak D match, TRBD1 (6 bases). The CDR3 is 15 residues long. The V end was cut by 1 base, the J end by 10 bases, with 14 bases between. The germline gives CDR1 LGHNA, CDR2 YSLEER.

CDR3 nucleotides: TGTGCCTGGAGCCACTCGAGTTACGAGCAGTACTTC. The encoded protein is CAWSHSSYEQYF. The genes are TRBV30 and TRBJ2-7; no clear D. This CDR3 has 12 amino acids. Germline CDR1 reads GTSNPN; CDR2 reads SVGIG (reference sequence). With 3 bases removed from V and 4 bases from J, the gap between germline ends came to 10 bases.

The rearrangement links TRBV9 to TRBJ2-1; 11 positions agree with TRBD1. J gave up 6 bases and V 4 bases, and 9 bases lay outside the gene matches. Germline lookup yields CDR1 SGDLS and CDR2 YYNGEE. CDR3 length equals 16 residues. For the CDR3, the DNA is TGTGCCAGCAGCCCCACGACCGGGACAGGGGGCAATGAGCAGTTCTTC. It translates to CASSPTTGTGGNEQFF.

This clone has ten or more counts. The chain combines TRBV4-3 with TRBJ2-7; D possibly corresponds to TRBD2 (5 bases). The V end lost 1 base, the J end lost 0 bases, and 10 bases lay between the germline ends. The CDR3 loop spans 15 amino acids. Germline V gene lookup returns CDR1 LGHNA and CDR2 YSLEER. DNA for the CDR3: TGCGCCAGCAGCCAAGTCGATGGGAGCTCCTACGAGCAGTACTTC. It translates to CASSQVDGSSYEQYF.

This clone was counted a single time. J is TRBJ2-7 and V is TRBV6-5, with 7 positions matching TRBD1. Germline V lookup: CDR1 MNHEY, CDR2 SVGAGI. This CDR3 region has 16 residues. Trimming cost V 6 bases and J 6 bases; bases outside gene matches: 17. CDR3 in DNA: TGTGCCAGCAGCTACCCCGGGACAGCACGGTCTGGCGAGCAGTACTTC. Amino acid sequence: CASSYPGTARSGEQYF.

The chain is built from TRBV9 and TRBJ2-2; 10 bases align to TRBD1. This CDR3 is 16 amino acids long. Germline CDR1 SGDLS, CDR2 YYNGEE. Trimming cost V 4 bases and J 5 bases; bases outside gene matches: 8. CDR3 sequence reads: CASSSRQGAGTGELFF. The DNA of the CDR3 is TGTGCCAGCAGCTCCCGACAGGGGGCGGGGACCGGGGAGCTGTTTTTT.

The chain couples TRBV27 to TRBJ1-2; possibly TRBD1 for D (6 bases). Germline-derived CDR1 and CDR2 are MNHEY and SMNVEV (reference sequence). The V end was cut by 2 bases, the J end by 8 bases, with 12 bases between. The CDR3 is made up of 13 amino acids. In DNA, the CDR3 is TGTGCCAGCAGTTTAAAGGGGGGCGAAGGCTACACCTTC. Its protein is CASSLKGGEGYTF.

This clone was observed a single time. The chain combines TRBV6-5 with TRBJ1-1; D may be TRBD1 (5 bases). The V and J ends lost 0 bases and 5 bases respectively, with 13 bases between them. The CDR3 has 15 residues. Germline lookup yields CDR1 MNHEY and CDR2 SVGAGI. The CDR3, as DNA: TGTGCCAGCAGTTACTCTGAGGGGCTCGGTACTGAAGCTTTCTTT. Protein product: CASSYSEGLGTEAFF.

The chain couples TRBV2 to TRBJ2-3, with 8 bases that match TRBD2. The trim removed 6 bases at V and 0 bases at J, leaving 5 bases unmatched. CDR3 length: 15 residues. Germline V lookup: CDR1 SNHLY, CDR2 FYNNEI. CDR3 in amino acids: CASRKTSASTDTQYF. The DNA for the CDR3 is TGTGCCAGCAGAAAGACTAGCGCTAGCACAGATACGCAGTATTTT.

Remarks on this clone: The junction does not match germline at one end; this may be a read error. The CDR3 protein is CASSIGVAGVAEQFF. CDR3 nucleotides: TGTGCTAGCAGCATAGGGGTAGCGGGAGTGGCTGAGCAGTTCTTC. The chain combines TRBV7-7 with TRBJ2-1, with 9 bases matching TRBD2. Germline CDR1 is SSHAT and CDR2 is FNYEAQ (reference sequence). The CDR3 has 15 residues.

V gene TRBV7-2 combines with J gene TRBJ2-7; D is unclear. The CDR3 has 14 amino acids. Trimming took 2 bases from V and 2 from J, leaving 10 bases between them. Germline V gene lookup returns CDR1 SGHTA and CDR2 FQGNSA. The CDR3 region is CASSLRTATYEQYF. In DNA form, the CDR3 reads TGTGCCAGCAGCTTACGAACAGCGACCTACGAGCAGTACTTC.

The rearrangement joins TRBV14 to TRBJ2-3, with TRBD1 matching over 8 bases. Looked up from germline, CDR1 is SGHDN and CDR2 is FVKESK. V shed 7 bases and J 3 bases; nucleotides not matched to a gene: 9. This CDR3 is built from 15 residues. The CDR3 spells CASTDRGRMTDTQYF. The DNA for the CDR3 is TGTGCCAGCACCGACAGGGGAAGGATGACAGATACGCAGTATTTT.

The V call is TRBV6-4, the J call TRBJ2-3; D might be TRBD2 (6 bases). Trimming shortened V by 0 bases and J by 7 bases, and 11 bases separated the two germline ends. The CDR3 extends over 14 amino acids. Germline V CDR1 and CDR2: MRHNA, SNTAGT. In DNA form, the CDR3 reads TGTGCCAGCAGTGACTCGGCTAGCGCGAATACGCAGTATTTT. This encodes CASSDSASANTQYF.

This sequence joins TRBV28 and TRBJ2-7, with a weak D call TRBD2 (6 bases). Germline V gene sequence: CDR1 MDHEN, CDR2 SYDVKM. This CDR3 region has 12 residues. The V and J ends lost 5 bases and 7 bases respectively, with 12 bases between them. The CDR3 protein is CASSRDWGEQYF. The CDR3 nucleotides are TGTGCCAGCAGTAGGGACTGGGGAGAGCAGTACTTC.

This chain uses TRBV27 with TRBJ2-5, with D possibly matching TRBD2 (7 bases). Germline loops: CDR1 MNHEY, CDR2 SMNVEV (reference sequence). The CDR3 has 18 amino acids. V lost 6 bases and J 4 bases, leaving 27 bases between the germline ends. The CDR3 loop reads CASRGLKGGVLLRETQYF. The CDR3 DNA sequence: TGTGCCAGCAGGGGCTTAAAGGGGGGGGTGTTATTAAGAGAGACCCAGTACTTC.

The CDR3 here is CASTKEGGRRNEQFF. The CDR3 DNA is TGTGCCAGCACCAAAGAGGGGGGCAGGCGGAATGAGCAGTTCTTC. This sequence joins TRBV2 and TRBJ2-1; D might be TRBD1 or TRBD2, each matching 6 bases. Trimming left V 7 bases short and J 7 bases short, with 20 bases between. This CDR3 region has 15 residues. The germline V gene has CDR1 SNHLY and CDR2 FYNNEI.

The rearrangement links TRBV4-1 to TRBJ1-4, with D hard to call. Germline values: CDR1 MGHRA, CDR2 YSYEKL. CDR3 length: 14 amino acids. V lost 1 base and J 8 bases, leaving 11 bases between the germline ends. CDR3 in DNA: TGCGCCAGCAGCCAAGGACCGGGGAGAGAAAAACTGTTTTTT. It yields the protein CASSQGPGREKLFF.

The V and J genes are TRBV7-8 and TRBJ2-7, with 9 bases aligning to TRBD1. CDR1 is SGHVS and CDR2 is FQNEAQ in the germline V gene. V lost 1 base, J lost 4 bases, and 5 bases stayed unmatched. CDR3 length: 15 amino acids. The CDR3 region has the DNA TGTGCCAGCAGCTTAGAACGGGACAGGGCGTACGAGCAGTACTTC. Protein sequence: CASSLERDRAYEQYF.

The V and J genes are TRBV28 and TRBJ2-3, with D maybe TRBD1 (5 bases). This CDR3 region has 14 residues. Trimming shortened V by 8 bases and J by 4 bases, and 16 bases separated the two germline ends. CDR1 and CDR2 (germline): MDHEN, SYDVKM. The CDR3 reads CASLQATAPDTQYF. CDR3 DNA sequence: TGTGCCAGCCTCCAAGCGACAGCACCAGATACGCAGTATTTT.